This entry lists 5 T cell receptor beta chains sequenced from one sample in a study of OX40 agonist ivuxolimab in advanced cancers. Libraries came from the immunoSEQ multiplex PCR assay. Here the immuneACCESS table is served through TCRdb, limited to in-frame sequences with V and J called. Missing clones are a known gap in these copies; in checked studies unresolved V genes cover under half, and the rest lacks a known reason. The sample table lists some 22,000 clones, 75% to 90% of them with a count of one. The ten largest clonotypes hold 9.5% to 10% of the sample. The input for sequencing was CD4+ or CD8+ T cells sorted from blood, taken in a trial of the OX40 agonist ivuxolimab. These receptors all stem from an adult with an advanced solid tumor such as melanoma, head and neck, liver or kidney cancer.

This chain uses TRBV6-5 with TRBJ1-1, with D perhaps matching TRBD1 (5 bases). Trimming shortened V by 8 bases and J by 8 bases, and 15 bases separated the two germline ends. The CDR3 sequence is 12 residues long. Germline CDR1 MNHEY, CDR2 SVGAGI. This chain's CDR3 is CASRTVRGEAFF. DNA of the CDR3: TGTGCCAGCCGTACTGTACGGGGGGAAGCTTTCTTT.

The rearrangement uses TRBV4-2 and TRBJ2-7; D is possibly TRBD2 (6 bases). Germline lookup yields CDR1 LGHNA and CDR2 YNFKEQ. CDR3 length: 14 residues. V lost 4 bases and J lost 2, with 12 bases in between. CDR3 protein: CASSRAGSPYEQYF. CDR3 nucleotides: TGTGCCAGCAGCCGGGCGGGATCACCCTACGAGCAGTACTTC.

The rearrangement uses TRBV19 and TRBJ1-5; TRBD1 matches at 7 bases. Trimming removed 6 bases from V and 3 bases from J; junction bases left unmatched: 8. The CDR3 totals 15 residues. The V gene's germline CDR1 is LNHDA and CDR2 SQIVND (reference sequence). The CDR3 loop reads CASRRETGPNQPQHF. The CDR3 DNA sequence: TGTGCCAGTAGGAGGGAGACAGGGCCCAATCAGCCCCAGCATTTT.

The chain employs TRBV11-2 and TRBJ2-1; possible D gene TRBD2, 6 bases. From germline, CDR1 is SGHAT and CDR2 FQNNGV. Trimming cost V 10 bases and J 12 bases, with 31 bases left between them. The CDR3 spans 16 residues. In DNA, the CDR3 is TGTGCCACCAGAATCCCTATTAGCGGACCCCCGTCAGGGCAGTTCTTC. Translation gives CATRIPISGPPSGQFF. Together with reference TRBV11-2 and TRBJ2-1, the CDR3 gives the full variable domain: EAGVAQSPRYKIIEKRQSVAFWCNPISGHATLYWYQQILGQGPKLLIQFQNNGVVDDSQLPKDRFSAERLKGVDSTLKIQPAKLEDSAVYLCATRIPISGPPSGQFFGPGTRLTVL.

This rearrangement joins TRBV19 to TRBJ2-3, with D maybe TRBD1 (6 bases). The CDR3 consists of 15 residues. Germline V CDR1 and CDR2: LNHDA, SQIVND (reference sequence). V shed 3 bases and J shed 7 bases, with 17 bases lying between them. CDR3 region: CASSIRSEGVYTQYF. The CDR3 bases are TGTGCCAGTAGTATTAGAAGCGAGGGGGTCTATACGCAGTATTTT.